The 17 T cell receptor beta chains below all came from one sample that was sequenced in a study of chemoradiotherapy in HPV16-positive cancers. Only in-frame clones appear in the TCRdb table, and some are missing; sequencing was by immunoSEQ multiplex PCR. This sample has 9,500 to 15,000 clones; 88% occur once, and the top ten carry 2% to 2.5%. Sequenced here: blood, sampled from a patient who underwent chemoradiotherapy. These TCRs come from a human donor with HPV-associated anogenital cancer.

This clone showed up just a few times. The rearrangement links TRBV5-1 to TRBJ1-6, with TRBD1 as a possible D gene (5 bases). The CDR3 is 12 amino acids. The V gene lost 5 bases and the J gene lost 7 bases, with 7 bases spanning the gap. Germline V gene data show CDR1 as SGHRS and CDR2 as YFSETQ. CDR3 nucleotide sequence: TGCGCCAGCAGTTCAGGGAATTCACCCCTCCACTTT. Protein product: CASSSGNSPLHF.

The chain carries TRBV29-1 and TRBJ2-6; D is unresolved. CDR3 length equals 13 residues. Looked up from germline, CDR1 is SQVTM and CDR2 is ANQGSEA. V gave up 3 bases and J gave up 0 bases, with 3 bases separating them. The CDR3 reads CSVEISGANVLTF. Written as DNA, the CDR3 is TGCAGCGTTGAGATCTCTGGGGCCAACGTCCTGACTTTC.

The chain uses TRBV11-3 and TRBJ2-5; the match to TRBD2 covers 7 bases. This CDR3 has 16 residues. Germline CDR1 and CDR2: SGHNT and YENEEA. V dropped 4 bases and J dropped 0; count of bases not matched to a gene: 8. The CDR3 DNA reads TGTGCCAGCAGCTACGGACTAGGTTGGTACCAAGAGACCCAGTACTTC. Translation gives CASSYGLGWYQETQYF.

There are a few counts of this clone. J is TRBJ2-7 and V is TRBV7-9, with D perhaps TRBD1 (5 bases). CDR1 is SEHNR and CDR2 is FQNEAQ in the germline V gene (reference sequence). V was shortened by 6 bases and J by 0 bases, with 12 bases between the two germline ends. The CDR3 runs 14 residues. The CDR3 spells CASSPDSNSYEQYF. CDR3 sequence (DNA): TGTGCCAGCAGTCCAGACAGTAACTCCTACGAGCAGTACTTC.

The V call is TRBV9, the J call TRBJ1-2, with D perhaps TRBD1 (5 bases). The ends were cut back, 4 bases at V and 8 bases at J, with 18 bases in the middle. The CDR3 consists of 14 residues. Germline CDR1 is SGDLS and CDR2 is YYNGEE. The CDR3 DNA reads as TGTGCCAGCAGCCCACCAGGACAATTAGGAGGCTACACCTTC. Its translation: CASSPPGQLGGYTF.

The chain uses TRBV6-5 and TRBJ2-1; D is possibly TRBD1 (6 bases). The V end was cut by 6 bases, the J end by 3 bases, with 12 bases between. The germline CDR1 and CDR2 sequences are MNHEY and SVGAGI. The CDR3 is 14 residues long. CDR3 sequence: CASRGDTDYNEQFF. In nucleotides, the CDR3 is TGTGCCAGCAGAGGGGACACCGACTACAATGAGCAGTTCTTC.

The J gene is TRBJ2-3, the V gene TRBV12-5; TRBD2 agrees at 10 bases. Germline values: CDR1 LGHNT, CDR2 FRNRAP. The V and J ends lost 6 bases and 2 bases, in that order; junction bases with no gene match: 14. This CDR3 spans 18 amino acids. Here the CDR3 reads CASGPGWSSGGATDTQYF. DNA for the CDR3: TGTGCTAGTGGCCCCGGGTGGTCTAGCGGGGGTGCCACAGATACGCAGTATTTT. Looking up the rest from reference TRBV12-5 and TRBJ2-3 gives the full variable domain: DARVTQTPRHKVTEMGQEVTMRCQPILGHNTVFWYRQTMMQGLELLAYFRNRAPLDDSGMPKDRFSAEMPDATLATLKIQPSEPRDSAVYFCASGPGWSSGGATDTQYFGPGTRLTVL.

This clone was seen just once. The J gene is TRBJ2-1, the V gene TRBV4-2; 9 nucleotides align to TRBD1. V shed 0 bases, J shed 3 bases, and the junction held 0 bases outside the gene matches. Germline CDR1 and CDR2: LGHNA and YNFKEQ. The CDR3 spans 15 residues. Here the CDR3 reads CASSQEGQGYNEQFF. In DNA, the CDR3 is TGTGCCAGCAGCCAAGAGGGACAGGGCTACAATGAGCAGTTCTTC.

The chain links TRBV6-4 to TRBJ1-6; D gene ambiguous. This CDR3 has 13 amino acids. The V end was cut by 0 bases, the J end by 7 bases, with 4 bases between. CDR1 is MRHNA, CDR2 SNTAGT, per germline. The CDR3 DNA is TGTGCCAGCAGTGACTCGTTCAATTCACCCCTCCACTTT. Amino acids: CASSDSFNSPLHF.

The rearrangement links TRBV7-6 to TRBJ2-7; no firm D call. Looked up from germline, CDR1 is SGHVS and CDR2 is FNYEAQ. V was clipped by 5 bases and J by 3 bases, with 11 bases between them. CDR3 length equals 13 residues. The CDR3 region has the DNA TGTGCCAGCAGCCCCCGTACGAGCTACGAGCAGTACTTC. It is translated as CASSPRTSYEQYF.

V usage is TRBV25-1 and J usage is TRBJ2-1; 8 bases are a match to TRBD2. After removal of 6 bases from V and 5 bases from J, the junction contained 12 bases not matched to a gene. The CDR3 runs 16 residues. Germline V gene lookup returns CDR1 MGHDK and CDR2 SYGVNS. The CDR3 loop reads CASRRAGGGTNNEQFF. CDR3 in DNA: TGTGCCAGCAGGAGGGCGGGGGGAGGAACTAACAATGAGCAGTTCTTC.

The gene calls are TRBV19 and TRBJ2-1; the D gene is possibly TRBD1 (5 bases). V lost 5 bases and J 10 bases, leaving 12 bases between the germline ends. The CDR3 runs to 12 residues. CDR1 and CDR2 (germline): LNHDA, SQIVND (reference sequence). The CDR3 reads CASSPQGWEQFF. In nucleotides, the CDR3 is TGTGCCAGTAGTCCGCAGGGATGGGAGCAGTTCTTC.

V and J are TRBV18 and TRBJ1-5, with 11 positions matching TRBD1. CDR1 and CDR2 from the germline V gene are KGHSH and LQKENI. The CDR3 runs to 15 residues. V dropped 4 bases and J dropped 8; count of bases not matched to a gene: 7. The CDR3 DNA reads as TGTGCCAGCTCACGGGGACAGGGGGACATCAAGCCCCAGCATTTT. Residues: CASSRGQGDIKPQHF.

The chain joins TRBV2 to TRBJ2-5, with TRBD1 matching over 10 bases. The end of the DNA fits TRBJ2-7 better, so the J call may be wrong. This CDR3 contains 14 residues. From germline, CDR1 is SNHLY and CDR2 FYNNEI. CDR3 nucleotide sequence: TGTGCCAGCAGTGAAGGGACAGGGGGGCCCGAGCAGTACTTC. Its protein is CASSEGTGGPEQYF.

The CDR3 DNA is TGTGCCAGCTCGCACAGACAGGGAATTAGCGGGGGCTATGAGCAGTTCTTC. This translates into CASSHRQGISGGYEQFF. V and J are TRBV18 and TRBJ2-1; 9 bases fit TRBD2. V shed 6 bases and J 8 bases; nucleotides not matched to a gene: 17. This CDR3 spans 17 amino acids. Per germline, CDR1 KGHSH and CDR2 LQKENI.

J is TRBJ2-2 and V is TRBV5-1; possible D gene TRBD1, 6 bases. V was cut by 0 bases and J by 0 bases, with 12 bases left in between. The CDR3 runs to 17 residues. Germline-derived CDR1 and CDR2 are SGHRS and YFSETQ. The CDR3 DNA sequence: TGCGCCAGCAGCTTGGCACAGGGACCGTCGAACACCGGGGAGCTGTTTTTT. Its translation: CASSLAQGPSNTGELFF.

V and J are TRBV14 and TRBJ1-2, with D unresolved. The germline gives CDR1 SGHDN, CDR2 FVKESK. This CDR3 spans 14 amino acids. Trimming left V 1 base short and J 8 bases short, with 14 bases between. The CDR3: CASSQVGTELGYTF. For the CDR3, the DNA is TGTGCCAGCAGCCAAGTGGGCACGGAGTTGGGCTACACCTTC.